This paragraph covers one T cell receptor (beta chain) sequence. Here immunoSEQ multiplex PCR was the method, and the copy in TCRdb shows in-frame clones only, minus some. The sample carries around 150,000 clones, less than 95% recorded once. The sample originates from a study of control samples from healthy donors and cancer patients. CDR1 and CDR2 from the germline V gene are SGHDN and FVKESK. There are 17 residues in the CDR3. With 4 bases clipped from V and 0 bases from J, the junction kept 4 bases outside the gene matches. The rearrangement uses TRBV14 and TRBJ2-6; 9 bases are shared with TRBD1. This TCR derives from a man aged 60-69 years with colorectal cancer. Input material: PBMCs. The CDR3 region has the DNA TGTGCCAGCAGCCCGGGACAGGGACGCTCTGGGGCCAACGTCCTGACTTTC. As protein: CASSPGQGRSGANVLTF.